The following is a TCR beta chain sequence with its context. Its antigen has not been determined. The sample holds no much larger clone one base away, and base qualities are not on file. Library generation was performed with 5' RACE. TCRdb shows the sequencer as NextSeq 500. The TCR library protocol attached unique molecular identifiers to individual cDNA molecules to correct for sequencing error and PCR bias. Both TCR alpha and beta chains were sequenced, and tight co-correlation was observed between alpha and beta sequence abundances in each sample. The paper's processing steps were these. Decombinator V4 was used to annotate the V gene, J gene and CDR3 of the TCR sequences. TCRs were defined as expanded if a significant change between any two time points was detected under a Poisson model with p below 0.0001. TCR abundances were normalised to the total number of TCRs sequenced in each sample and reported as counts per million. MAIT TCRs were defined by TRAV1-2 paired with TRAJ12, TRAJ20 or TRAJ33, and iNKT TCRs by TRAV10 paired with TRAJ18. VDJdb, accessed on 1 November 2021, was searched for TCRs annotated for CMV, EBV and SARS-CoV-2, and TCRs annotated for more than one antigen were excluded. The public sequencing data were trimmed at Q25 with fastp and processed into clonotypes with MiXCR by TCRdb, which kept only in-frame beta chains. Identical CDR3 protein sequences are pooled into one entry, listed with their most common genes and DNA. TCRdb, not the original authors, processed these V and J calls. Here the sample has 45,000 to 75,000 distinct CDR3 sequences; around 6% occur a single time. The ten largest clones capture about 7% of the sample.

V was cut back by 3 bases and J by 5 bases, leaving a gap of 13 bases between them. The germline V gene (reference sequence) sets CDR1 to SEHNR and CDR2 to FQNEAQ. Taken from cysteine to phenylalanine, the CDR3 has 14 residues. Only the CDR3 DNA is retained, 42 bases long and in frame from the first base. These data come from a study of early T cells in non-severe SARS-CoV-2 infection (dated by TCRdb to about 2021). General notes on the study: Because TCR sequencing was done on bulk RNA from unsorted whole blood, the alpha and beta chains could not be paired.

A case-control design nested within a healthcare worker cohort in London, UK, was used, with weekly nasopharyngeal swab PCR tests and blood sampling performed. Healthcare workers were recruited during the week of the UK lockdown, between 23 and 31 March 2020, and followed weekly for up to roughly 15 weeks. Broad study findings and their caveats: VDJdb matching was skewed toward anti-spike CD8 responses, so virus-specific expansions were likely underestimated and private and CD4 specificities were missed.

The material sequenced was whole blood. Here the chain combines TRBV7-9 and TRBJ2-5, with a weak D call of TRBD2 (6 bases match). This sequence originates from an adult who was a healthcare worker with PCR-confirmed SARS-CoV-2 infection or an uninfected control (not recorded which). This receptor has the CDR3 CASSLGDLEETQYF. The DNA is as follows: TGTGCCAGCAGCTTGGGGGACTTAGAGGAGACCCAGTACTTC.